This TCR beta chain was profiled in a study of blood T cell repertoires in COVID-19. Study information: The study drew acute and convalescent COVID-19 samples from the United States, Italy and Spain.

Germline CDR1 and CDR2: LGHNA and YSLEER. This CDR3 comprises 14 residues. The V end was cut by 4 bases, the J end by 0 bases, with 6 bases between. Authors' methods: Amplifying reference gene primers gave estimates of nucleated cell counts. Method: immunoSEQ multiplex PCR; TCRdb's copy keeps in-frame clones and lacks some. From that table come the V and J calls and clone size; the DNA was used to work out D and trimming. Of about 220,000 clones listed, 80% to 90% are singletons. This clonotype originated in a man in his fifties or sixties with active or convalescent COVID-19. The V and J genes are TRBV4-3 and TRBJ1-4, with D maybe TRBD1 (5 bases). Sequences were obtained from peripheral blood. CDR3 amino acids: CASSPQATNEKLFF. The CDR3 nucleotides are TGCGCCAGCAGCCCACAGGCAACTAATGAAAAACTGTTTTTT.